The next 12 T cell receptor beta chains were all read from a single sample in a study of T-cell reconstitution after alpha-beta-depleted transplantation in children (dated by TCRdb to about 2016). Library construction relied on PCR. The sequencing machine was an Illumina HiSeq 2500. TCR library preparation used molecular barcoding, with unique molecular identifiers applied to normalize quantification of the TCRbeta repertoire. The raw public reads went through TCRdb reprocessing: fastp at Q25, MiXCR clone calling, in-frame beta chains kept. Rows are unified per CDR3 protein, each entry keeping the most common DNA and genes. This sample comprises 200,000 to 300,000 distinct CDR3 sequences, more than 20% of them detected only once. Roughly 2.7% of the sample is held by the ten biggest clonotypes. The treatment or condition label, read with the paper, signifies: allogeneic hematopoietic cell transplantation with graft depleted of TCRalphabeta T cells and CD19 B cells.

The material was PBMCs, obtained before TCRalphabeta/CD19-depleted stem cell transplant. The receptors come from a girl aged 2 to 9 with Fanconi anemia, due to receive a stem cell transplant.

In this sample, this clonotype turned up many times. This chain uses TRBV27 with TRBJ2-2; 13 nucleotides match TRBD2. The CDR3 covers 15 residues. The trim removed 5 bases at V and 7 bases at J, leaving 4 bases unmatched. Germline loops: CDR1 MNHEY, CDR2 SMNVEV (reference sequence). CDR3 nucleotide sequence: TGTGCCAGCAGTACTAGCGGGAGGGCCGTCGGGGAGCTGTTTTTT. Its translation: CASSTSGRAVGELFF.

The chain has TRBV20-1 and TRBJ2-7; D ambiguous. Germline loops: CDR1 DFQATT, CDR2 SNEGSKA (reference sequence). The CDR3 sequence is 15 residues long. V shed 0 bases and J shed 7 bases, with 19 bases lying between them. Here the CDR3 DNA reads TGCAGTGCTAGAGAGGCCCCCTGGAGAGTTGGGGAGCAGTACTTC. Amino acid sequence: CSAREAPWRVGEQYF.

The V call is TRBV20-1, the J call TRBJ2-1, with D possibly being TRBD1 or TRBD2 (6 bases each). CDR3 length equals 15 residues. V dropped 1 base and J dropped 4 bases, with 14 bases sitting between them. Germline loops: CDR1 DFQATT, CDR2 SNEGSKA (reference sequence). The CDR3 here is CSARVAEGVYNEQFF. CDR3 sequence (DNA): TGCAGTGCTAGAGTTGCGGAGGGGGTATACAATGAGCAGTTCTTC.

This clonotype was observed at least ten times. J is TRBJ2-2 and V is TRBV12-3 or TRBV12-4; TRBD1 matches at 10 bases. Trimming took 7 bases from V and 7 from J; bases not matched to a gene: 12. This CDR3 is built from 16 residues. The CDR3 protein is CASTTTGTGEGGELFF. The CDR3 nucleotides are TGTGCCAGCACCACGACCGGGACAGGGGAAGGCGGGGAGCTGTTTTTT.

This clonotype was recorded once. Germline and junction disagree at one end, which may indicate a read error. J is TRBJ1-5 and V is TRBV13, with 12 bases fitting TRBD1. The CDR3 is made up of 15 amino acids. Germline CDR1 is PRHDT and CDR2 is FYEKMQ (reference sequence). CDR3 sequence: CSSSLGQGATQPQHF. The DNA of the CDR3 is TGTTCCAGCAGCCTGGGACAGGGGGCAACTCAGCCCCAGCATTTT.

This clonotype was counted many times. The chain's CDR3 is CSAEGTGGHYNEQFF. The CDR3 DNA reads as TGCAGTGCGGAAGGGACAGGGGGCCACTACAATGAGCAGTTCTTC. This sequence joins TRBV20-1 and TRBJ2-1; 12 bases match TRBD1. Unmatched junction bases numbered 6, after V lost 6 bases and J lost 3 bases. The length of the CDR3 is 15 residues. Germline loops: CDR1 DFQATT, CDR2 SNEGSKA (reference sequence).

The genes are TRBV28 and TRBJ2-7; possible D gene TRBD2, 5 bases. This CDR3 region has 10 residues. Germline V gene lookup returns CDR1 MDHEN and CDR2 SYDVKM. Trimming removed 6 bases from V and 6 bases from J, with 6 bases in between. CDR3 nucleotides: TGTGCCAGCAGACGGGGCGAGCAGTACTTC. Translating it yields CASRRGEQYF. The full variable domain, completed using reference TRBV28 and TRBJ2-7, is DVKVTQSSRYLVKRTGEKVFLECVQDMDHENMFWYRQDPGLGLRLIYFSYDVKMKEKGDIPEGYSVSREKKERFSLILESASTNQTSMYLCASRRGEQYFGPGTRLTVT.

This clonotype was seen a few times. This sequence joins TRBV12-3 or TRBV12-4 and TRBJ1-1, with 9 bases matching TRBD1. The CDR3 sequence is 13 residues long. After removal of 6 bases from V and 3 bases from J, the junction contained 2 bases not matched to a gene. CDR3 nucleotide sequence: TGTGCCAGCAGCACAGGGGGCCACACTGAAGCTTTCTTT. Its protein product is CASSTGGHTEAFF.

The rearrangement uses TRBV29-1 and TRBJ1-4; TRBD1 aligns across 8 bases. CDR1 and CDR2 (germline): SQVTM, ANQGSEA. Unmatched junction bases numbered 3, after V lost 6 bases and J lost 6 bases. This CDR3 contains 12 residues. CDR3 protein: CSVLQGDEKLFF. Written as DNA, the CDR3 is TGCAGCGTGCTACAGGGGGATGAAAAACTGTTTTTT.

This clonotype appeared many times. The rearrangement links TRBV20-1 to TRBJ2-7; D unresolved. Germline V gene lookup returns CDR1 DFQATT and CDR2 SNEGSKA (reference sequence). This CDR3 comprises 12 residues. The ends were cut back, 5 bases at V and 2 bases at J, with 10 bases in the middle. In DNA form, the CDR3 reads TGCAGTGCTCTCGGCTCCACCTACGAGCAGTACTTC. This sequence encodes CSALGSTYEQYF.

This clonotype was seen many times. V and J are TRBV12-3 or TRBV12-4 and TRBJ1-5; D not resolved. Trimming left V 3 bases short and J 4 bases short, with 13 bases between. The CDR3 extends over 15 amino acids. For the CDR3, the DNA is TGTGCCAGCAGTTTTTCGGCACAGTTGAATCAGCCCCAGCATTTT. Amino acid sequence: CASSFSAQLNQPQHF.

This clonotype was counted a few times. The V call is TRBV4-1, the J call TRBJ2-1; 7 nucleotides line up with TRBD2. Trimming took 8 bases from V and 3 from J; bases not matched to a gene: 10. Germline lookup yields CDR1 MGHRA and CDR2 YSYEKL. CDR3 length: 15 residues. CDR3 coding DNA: TGCGCCAGCCGGTGGTTTCCGGGAGGCTACAATGAGCAGTTCTTC. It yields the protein CASRWFPGGYNEQFF.